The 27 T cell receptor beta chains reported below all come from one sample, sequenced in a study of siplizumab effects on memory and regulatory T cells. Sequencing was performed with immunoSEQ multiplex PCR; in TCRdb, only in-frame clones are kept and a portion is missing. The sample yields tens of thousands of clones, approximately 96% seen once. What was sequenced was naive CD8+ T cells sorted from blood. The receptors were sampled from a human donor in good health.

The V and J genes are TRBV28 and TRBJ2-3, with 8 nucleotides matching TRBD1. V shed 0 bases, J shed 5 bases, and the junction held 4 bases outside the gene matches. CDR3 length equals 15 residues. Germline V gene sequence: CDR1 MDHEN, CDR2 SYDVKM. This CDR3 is CASSLWGTGGDTQYF. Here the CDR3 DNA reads TGTGCCAGCAGTTTATGGGGAACAGGGGGAGATACGCAGTATTTT.

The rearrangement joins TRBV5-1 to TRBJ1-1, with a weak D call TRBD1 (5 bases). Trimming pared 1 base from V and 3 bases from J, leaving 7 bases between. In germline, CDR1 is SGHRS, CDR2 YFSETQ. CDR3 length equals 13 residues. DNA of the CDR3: TGCGCCAGCAGCTTGCAGGGTGACACTGAAGCTTTCTTT. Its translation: CASSLQGDTEAFF.

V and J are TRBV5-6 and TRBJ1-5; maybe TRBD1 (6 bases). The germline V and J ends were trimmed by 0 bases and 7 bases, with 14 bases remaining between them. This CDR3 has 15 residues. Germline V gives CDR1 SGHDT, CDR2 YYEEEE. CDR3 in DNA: TGTGCCAGCAGCTTGGCCGGGGCAGGGGAGCAGCCCCAGCATTTT. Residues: CASSLAGAGEQPQHF. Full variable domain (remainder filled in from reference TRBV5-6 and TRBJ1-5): DAGVTQSPTHLIKTRGQQVTLRCSPKSGHDTVSWYQQALGQGPQFIFQYYEEEERQRGNFPDRFSGHQFPNYSSELNVNALLLGDSALYLCASSLAGAGEQPQHFGDGTRLSIL.

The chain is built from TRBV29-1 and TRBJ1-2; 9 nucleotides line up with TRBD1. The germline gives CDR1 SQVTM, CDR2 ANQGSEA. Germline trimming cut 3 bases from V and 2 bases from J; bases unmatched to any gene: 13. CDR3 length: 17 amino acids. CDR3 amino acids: CSVDPGQGEVGNYGYTF. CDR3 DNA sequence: TGCAGCGTTGATCCGGGACAGGGAGAGGTCGGAAACTATGGCTACACCTTC.

The CDR3 DNA sequence: TGTGCCACCAGCAGCGGGCAGGGAGTTTACAATGAGCAGTTCTTC. Protein: CATSSGQGVYNEQFF. The chain has TRBV15 and TRBJ2-1; the D call may be TRBD1 or TRBD2 (5 bases each). V dropped 3 bases and J dropped 4 bases, with 13 bases sitting between them. CDR3 length: 15 amino acids. Germline assignment: CDR1 LNHNV and CDR2 YYDKDF (reference sequence).

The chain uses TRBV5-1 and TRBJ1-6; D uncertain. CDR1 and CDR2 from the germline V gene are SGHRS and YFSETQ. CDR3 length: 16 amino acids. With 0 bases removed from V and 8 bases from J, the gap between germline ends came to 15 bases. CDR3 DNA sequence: TGCGCCAGCAGCTTGGCGTGGGGTCGAGAGGATTCACCCCTCCACTTT. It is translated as CASSLAWGREDSPLHF.

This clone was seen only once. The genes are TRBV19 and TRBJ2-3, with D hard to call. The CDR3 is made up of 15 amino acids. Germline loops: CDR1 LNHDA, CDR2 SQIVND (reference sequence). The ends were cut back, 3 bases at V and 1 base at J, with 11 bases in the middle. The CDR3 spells CASSILPERTDTQYF. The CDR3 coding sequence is TGTGCCAGTAGTATCCTACCGGAGCGCACAGATACGCAGTATTTT.

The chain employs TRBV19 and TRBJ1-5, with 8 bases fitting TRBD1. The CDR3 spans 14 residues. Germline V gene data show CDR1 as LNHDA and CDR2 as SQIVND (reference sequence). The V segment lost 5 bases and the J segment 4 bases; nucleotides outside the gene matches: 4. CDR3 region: CASSPRTGNQPQHF. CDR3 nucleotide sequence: TGTGCCAGTAGTCCTCGGACAGGGAATCAGCCCCAGCATTTT.

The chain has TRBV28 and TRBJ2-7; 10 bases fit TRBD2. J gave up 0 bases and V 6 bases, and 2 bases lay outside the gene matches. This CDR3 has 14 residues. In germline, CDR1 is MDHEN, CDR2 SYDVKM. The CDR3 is CASSRLAGSYEQYF. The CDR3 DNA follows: TGTGCCAGCAGCCGACTAGCGGGCTCCTACGAGCAGTACTTC.

The CDR3 reads CAISDDTSNPHGETQYF. The CDR3 DNA follows: TGTGCCATCAGTGATGACACTAGTAACCCTCACGGAGAGACCCAGTACTTC. The chain is built from TRBV10-3 and TRBJ2-5, with D possibly matching TRBD2 (5 bases). The CDR3 contains 17 residues. V was pared by 3 bases and J by 4 bases, with 21 bases between. From germline, CDR1 is ENHRY and CDR2 SYGVKD.

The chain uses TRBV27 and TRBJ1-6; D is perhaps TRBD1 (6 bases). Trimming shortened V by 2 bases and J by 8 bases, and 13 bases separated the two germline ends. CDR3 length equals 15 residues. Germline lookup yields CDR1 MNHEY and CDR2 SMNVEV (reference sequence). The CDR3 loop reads CASSLGQGLDSPLHF. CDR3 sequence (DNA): TGTGCCAGCAGTTTAGGTCAGGGGTTGGATTCACCCCTCCACTTT.

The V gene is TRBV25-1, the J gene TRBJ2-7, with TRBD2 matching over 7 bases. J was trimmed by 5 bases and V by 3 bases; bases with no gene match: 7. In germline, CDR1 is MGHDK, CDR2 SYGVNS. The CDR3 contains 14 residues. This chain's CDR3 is CASSDGNSGDEQYF. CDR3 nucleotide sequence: TGTGCCAGCAGTGATGGAAACAGCGGGGACGAGCAGTACTTC.

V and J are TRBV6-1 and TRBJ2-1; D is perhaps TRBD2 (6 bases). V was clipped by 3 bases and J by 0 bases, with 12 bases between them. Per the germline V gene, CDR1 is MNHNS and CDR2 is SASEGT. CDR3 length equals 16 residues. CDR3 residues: CASSDPAGSSYNEQFF. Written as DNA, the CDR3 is TGTGCCAGCAGTGACCCCGCGGGGAGCTCCTACAATGAGCAGTTCTTC.

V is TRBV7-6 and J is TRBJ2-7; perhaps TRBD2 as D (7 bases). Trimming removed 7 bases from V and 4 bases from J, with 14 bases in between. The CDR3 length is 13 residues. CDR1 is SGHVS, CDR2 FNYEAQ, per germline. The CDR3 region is CASTPGGPYEQYF. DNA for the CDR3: TGTGCCAGCACCCCCGGGGGGCCATACGAGCAGTACTTC.

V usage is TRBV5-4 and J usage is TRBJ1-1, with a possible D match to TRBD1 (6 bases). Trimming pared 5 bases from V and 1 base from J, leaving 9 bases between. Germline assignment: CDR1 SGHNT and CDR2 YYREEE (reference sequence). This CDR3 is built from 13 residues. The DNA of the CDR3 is TGTGCCAGCAGGGGGGCCGGGAACACTGAAGCTTTCTTT. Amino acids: CASRGAGNTEAFF.

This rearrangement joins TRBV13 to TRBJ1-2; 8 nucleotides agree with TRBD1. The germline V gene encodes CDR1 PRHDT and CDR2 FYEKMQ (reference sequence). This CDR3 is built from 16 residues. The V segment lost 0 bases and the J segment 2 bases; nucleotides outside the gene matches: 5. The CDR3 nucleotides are TGTGCCAGCAGCTTAGGAGGGACAGGACCCAACTATGGCTACACCTTC. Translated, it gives CASSLGGTGPNYGYTF.

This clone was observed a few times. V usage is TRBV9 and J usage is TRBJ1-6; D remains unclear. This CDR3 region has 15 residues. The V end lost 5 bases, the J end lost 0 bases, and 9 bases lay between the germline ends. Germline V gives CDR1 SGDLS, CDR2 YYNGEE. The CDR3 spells CASSEESSYNSPLHF. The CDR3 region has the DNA TGTGCCAGCAGTGAAGAGAGCTCCTATAATTCACCCCTCCACTTT.

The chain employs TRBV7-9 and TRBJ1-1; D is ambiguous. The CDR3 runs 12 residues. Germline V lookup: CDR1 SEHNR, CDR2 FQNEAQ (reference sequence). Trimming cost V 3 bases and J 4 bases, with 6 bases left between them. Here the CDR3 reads CASSFAGTEAFF. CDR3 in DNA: TGTGCCAGCAGCTTCGCGGGCACTGAAGCTTTCTTT.

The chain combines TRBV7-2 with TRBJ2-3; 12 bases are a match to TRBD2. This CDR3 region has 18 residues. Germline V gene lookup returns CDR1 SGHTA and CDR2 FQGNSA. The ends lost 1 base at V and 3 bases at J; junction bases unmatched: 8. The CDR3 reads CASSLGTSGTRSTDTQYF. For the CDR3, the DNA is TGTGCCAGCAGCTTAGGGACTAGCGGGACCCGCTCTACAGATACGCAGTATTTT. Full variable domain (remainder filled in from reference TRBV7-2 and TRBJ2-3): GAGVSQSPSNKVTEKGKDVELRCDPISGHTALYWYRQSLGQGLEFLIYFQGNSAPDKSGLPSDRFSAERTGGSVSTLTIQRTQQEDSAVYLCASSLGTSGTRSTDTQYFGPGTRLTVL.

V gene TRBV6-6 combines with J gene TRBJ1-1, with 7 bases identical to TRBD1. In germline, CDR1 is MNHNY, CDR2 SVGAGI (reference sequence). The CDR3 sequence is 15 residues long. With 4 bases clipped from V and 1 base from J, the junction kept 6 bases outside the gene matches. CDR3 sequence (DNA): TGTGCCAGCAGTTTCCCAGGGGGTGAGAACACTGAAGCTTTCTTT. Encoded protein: CASSFPGGENTEAFF.

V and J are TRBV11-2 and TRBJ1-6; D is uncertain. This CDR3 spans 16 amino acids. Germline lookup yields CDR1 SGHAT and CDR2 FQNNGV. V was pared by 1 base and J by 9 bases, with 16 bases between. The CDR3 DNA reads TGTGCCAGCAGCTTAGTTTCGGGTCGGCCTACTTCACCCCTCCACTTT. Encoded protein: CASSLVSGRPTSPLHF.

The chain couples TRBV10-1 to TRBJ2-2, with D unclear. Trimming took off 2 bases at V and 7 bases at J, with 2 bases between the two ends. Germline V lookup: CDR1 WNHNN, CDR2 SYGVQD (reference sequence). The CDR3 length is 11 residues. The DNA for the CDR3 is TGCGCCAGCAGTGAGGGCGGGGAGCTGTTTTTT. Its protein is CASSEGGELFF.

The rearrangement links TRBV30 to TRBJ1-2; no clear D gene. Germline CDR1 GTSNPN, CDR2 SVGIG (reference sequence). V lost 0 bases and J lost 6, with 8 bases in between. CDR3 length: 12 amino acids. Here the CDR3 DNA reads TGTGCCTGGAGTGTATCGGGAAATGGCTACACCTTC. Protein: CAWSVSGNGYTF.

CDR3 bases: TGTGCCAGCAGGGAGGGGCGGGGCCACAATGAGCAGTTCTTC. This encodes CASREGRGHNEQFF. The rearrangement joins TRBV9 to TRBJ2-1; D is perhaps TRBD2 (6 bases). CDR3 length equals 14 residues. Germline CDR1 and CDR2: SGDLS and YYNGEE. The ends were cut back, 5 bases at V and 5 bases at J, with 14 bases in the middle.

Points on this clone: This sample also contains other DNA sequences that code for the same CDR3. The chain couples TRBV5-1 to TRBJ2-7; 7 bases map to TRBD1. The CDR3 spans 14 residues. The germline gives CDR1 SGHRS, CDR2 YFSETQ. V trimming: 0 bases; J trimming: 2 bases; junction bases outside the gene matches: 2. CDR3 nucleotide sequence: TGCGCCAGCAGCTTGGGGCAGGGGGCCTACGAGCAGTACTTC. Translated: CASSLGQGAYEQYF.

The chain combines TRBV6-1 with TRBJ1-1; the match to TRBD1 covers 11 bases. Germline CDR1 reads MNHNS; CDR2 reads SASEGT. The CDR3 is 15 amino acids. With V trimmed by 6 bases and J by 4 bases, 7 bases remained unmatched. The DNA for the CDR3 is TGTGCCAGCAGAGCTGCGGGACAGGGGGGCACTGAAGCTTTCTTT. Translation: CASRAAGQGGTEAFF.

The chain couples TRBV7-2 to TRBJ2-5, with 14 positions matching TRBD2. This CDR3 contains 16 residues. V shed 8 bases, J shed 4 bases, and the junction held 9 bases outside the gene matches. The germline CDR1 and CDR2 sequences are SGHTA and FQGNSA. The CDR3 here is CASLGLAGGYGETQYF. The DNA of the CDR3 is TGTGCCAGCTTAGGACTAGCGGGGGGATACGGAGAGACCCAGTACTTC.